This T cell receptor (beta chain) appears in the sequencing data of a study of T cell responses to AZD1222 COVID-19 vaccine. Overall study findings and caveats: Reportedly, close to half of spike-specific TCRs are directed against unmutated variant regions. The number of AZD1222 recipients seropositive at baseline was only 6 or 7. Spike-spanning, vaccine-associated CD4 TCRs were dominant at 160-218 and 743-854. There were mostly white British donors and more females than males, and clonal diversity was possibly underestimated.

The CDR3 is 14 amino acids. The germline V and J ends were trimmed by 2 bases and 0 bases, with 4 bases remaining between them. The germline V gene has CDR1 SGHVS and CDR2 FNYEAQ. Sequencing used immunoSEQ multiplex PCR; TCRdb keeps in-frame clones, though not all of them. This sample yields about 100,000 clones, of which around 94% are seen a single time; 2.2% belongs to the top ten. Concerning this clone: Its target is unknown.

This specimen consisted of peripheral blood, obtained on day 0 of AZD1222 vaccination. V and J are TRBV7-6 and TRBJ1-4; unclear D gene. The receptor's source is an adult in good health. CDR3 amino acids: CASSLSTTNEKLFF. DNA for the CDR3: TGTGCCAGCAGCTTATCCACAACTAATGAAAAACTGTTTTTT.